This T cell receptor (beta chain) was retrieved from a study of cytomegalovirus exposure and HLA in healthy donors. Turning to the study itself: Earlier results showed roughly 120 million unique TCR beta sequences derived from around 170 million T cells.

The PCR employed 60 Vbeta primers together with 13 Jbeta primers. Generated by immunoSEQ multiplex PCR, the TCRdb table keeps only in-frame clones and is missing some. The repertoire holds roughly 240,000 clones, with around 80% as singletons. Overall study findings and caveats: Beyond CMV serostatus, there was no information to go on about immune exposure.

This CDR3 region has 15 residues. The germline CDR1 and CDR2 sequences are SGDLS and YYNGEE. With V trimmed by 2 bases and J by 7 bases, 2 bases remained unmatched. A remark on this clone: Its antigen is not known.

The chain joins TRBV9 to TRBJ2-1; 14 positions agree with TRBD2. The clonotype comes from a boy aged 5-17 years in good health and CMV-seronegative. The source material was PBMCs. CDR3 sequence: CASSVRLAGGNEQFF. The DNA for the CDR3 is TGTGCCAGCAGCGTGAGACTAGCGGGAGGGAATGAGCAGTTCTTC.